Detailed here is one TCR beta chain. The record originates from a study of cytotoxic CD8 clonotypes in ibrutinib-treated CLL. The CDR3 consists of 17 residues. Sequencing used immunoSEQ multiplex PCR; TCRdb keeps in-frame clones, though not all of them. The sample shows around 310,000 clones, roughly 79% of them seen only once. The rearrangement links TRBV21-1 to TRBJ2-3; TRBD2 is the table's D call and was not checked against the DNA. TRBV21-1 is shown as a pseudogene. The source of this sequence is a human donor with chronic lymphocytic leukemia. The specimen comprised PBMCs, sampled before ibrutinib treatment. CDR3 DNA: TGTGCCAGCAAGAACGGGCTAGCGGGAGGGCCGAAAGATACGCAGTATTTT. This codes for CASKNGLAGGPKDTQYF.